Presented here are 26 T cell receptor beta chains from one specimen sequenced in a study of cytotoxic CD8 clonotypes in ibrutinib-treated CLL. Profiled with immunoSEQ multiplex PCR; TCRdb holds only in-frame clones, not every one. The table records 250,000 to 350,000 clones, 70% to 80% of them present only once. The source material was PBMCs, sampled at disease progression, from a patient treated with ibrutinib. The receptors originated from a human donor with chronic lymphocytic leukemia.

This chain uses TRBV25-1 with TRBJ2-7; D is undetermined. This CDR3 comprises 14 residues. Germline values: CDR1 MGHDK, CDR2 SYGVNS. V shed 3 bases and J shed 2 bases, with 11 bases lying between them. CDR3 coding DNA: TGTGCCAGCAGTGAGGGCAGGACCCCCTACGAGCAGTACTTC. This sequence encodes CASSEGRTPYEQYF.

The chain is built from TRBV20-1 and TRBJ1-4, with D uncertain. Trimming pared 3 bases from V and 11 bases from J, leaving 10 bases between. Germline V lookup: CDR1 DFQATT, CDR2 SNEGSKA (reference sequence). The CDR3 sequence is 11 residues long. The CDR3 coding sequence is TGCAGTGCTAGGGCGTTGGGCAAACTGTTTTTT. It translates to CSARALGKLFF.

This clone was seen only a few times. V is TRBV25-1 and J is TRBJ2-4; D unresolved. This CDR3 is 16 amino acids long. CDR1 MGHDK and CDR2 SYGVNS come from the germline V gene. Between the trimmed V and J ends, which lost 2 bases and 3 bases, there was a span of 14 bases. The DNA of the CDR3 is TGTGCCAGCAGTGAACACAACAGTGGGCGCAAAAACATTCAGTACTTC. It translates to CASSEHNSGRKNIQYF.

CDR3 DNA sequence: TGCGCCAGCAGCTTGGCGGACAACACATACGAGCAGTACTTC. Encoded protein: CASSLADNTYEQYF. This rearrangement joins TRBV5-1 to TRBJ2-7; D might be TRBD1 (5 bases). This CDR3 is 14 amino acids long. The germline gives CDR1 SGHRS, CDR2 YFSETQ. V dropped 0 bases and J dropped 4 bases, with 11 bases sitting between them.

The chain joins TRBV25-1 to TRBJ1-1, with a possible D match to TRBD1 (5 bases). V gave up 2 bases and J gave up 4 bases, with 17 bases separating them. This CDR3 comprises 16 residues. Per the germline V gene, CDR1 is MGHDK and CDR2 is SYGVNS. The CDR3 DNA is TGTGCCAGCAGTGAAGGGGGGTTTTGGATGGGCACTGAAGCTTTCTTT. This gives the protein CASSEGGFWMGTEAFF.

The chain recombines TRBV7-3 with TRBJ1-2; D gene uncertain. From germline, CDR1 is SGHTA and CDR2 FQGTGA. Trimming took 0 bases from V and 11 from J, leaving 16 bases between them. This CDR3 is built from 14 residues. The CDR3 sequence is CASSLTTTPRVYTF. For the CDR3, the DNA is TGTGCCAGCAGCTTAACGACTACACCTCGGGTTTACACCTTC.

This sequence joins TRBV5-1 and TRBJ2-7; maybe TRBD2 (5 bases). The germline V and J ends were trimmed by 1 base and 2 bases, with 10 bases remaining between them. CDR3 length equals 14 residues. CDR1 is SGHRS, CDR2 YFSETQ, per germline. DNA for the CDR3: TGCGCCAGCAGCTTGAGAGGGCCCACCTACGAGCAGTACTTC. It is translated as CASSLRGPTYEQYF. The full variable domain, rest sourced from reference TRBV5-1 and TRBJ2-7, is KAGVTQTPRYLIKTRGQQVTLSCSPISGHRSVSWYQQTPGQGLQFLFEYFSETQRNKGNFPGRFSGRQFSNSRSEMNVSTLELGDSALYLCASSLRGPTYEQYFGPGTRLTVT.

The chain recombines TRBV10-3 with TRBJ1-6; no definite D call. The CDR3 consists of 15 residues. Trimming shortened V by 10 bases and J by 4 bases, and 17 bases separated the two germline ends. The germline CDR1 and CDR2 sequences are ENHRY and SYGVKD. CDR3 amino acids: CATTTENGYNSPLHF. CDR3 coding DNA: TGTGCCACTACCACTGAAAACGGATATAATTCACCCCTCCACTTT.

This rearrangement joins TRBV7-9 to TRBJ2-7; D gene ambiguous. There are 13 residues in the CDR3. V was shortened by 5 bases and J by 2 bases, with 10 bases between the two germline ends. Germline V gene data show CDR1 as SEHNR and CDR2 as FQNEAQ (reference sequence). This CDR3 reads CASSGAGPYEQYF. The CDR3 DNA reads TGTGCCAGCAGCGGCGCAGGTCCCTACGAGCAGTACTTC.

J is TRBJ2-3 and V is TRBV4-2, with D possibly TRBD1 on 5 matching bases. Trimming shortened V by 1 base and J by 2 bases, and 13 bases separated the two germline ends. CDR1 LGHNA and CDR2 YNFKEQ come from the germline V gene. The CDR3 length is 16 residues. The CDR3 DNA follows: TGTGCCAGCAGCCAAGTTACAGGTACCCCCACAGATACGCAGTATTTT. Translated, it gives CASSQVTGTPTDTQYF.

V usage is TRBV5-6 and J usage is TRBJ1-2; tentatively, D is TRBD1 (6 bases). The CDR3 spans 13 residues. The germline gives CDR1 SGHDT, CDR2 YYEEEE. The ends were cut back, 2 bases at V and 8 bases at J, with 13 bases in the middle. The CDR3 protein is CASSFPGAQGYTF. The CDR3 DNA reads TGTGCCAGCAGCTTCCCGGGGGCGCAGGGCTACACCTTC.

CDR3 in DNA: TGTGCCAGCAGCTTTACCGGGAACGACTATGGCTACACCTTC. It specifies CASSFTGNDYGYTF. The chain joins TRBV11-2 to TRBJ1-2; no firm D call. Germline V lookup: CDR1 SGHAT, CDR2 FQNNGV. The CDR3 length is 14 residues. Trimming removed 3 bases from V and 3 bases from J, with 11 bases in between.

J is TRBJ2-7 and V is TRBV18; TRBD1 matches at 11 bases. The CDR3 has 13 residues. Trimming cost V 6 bases and J 6 bases; bases outside gene matches: 4. Per the germline V gene, CDR1 is KGHSH and CDR2 is LQKENI. CDR3 in DNA: TGTGCCAGCTCGGATGGGACAGGGGGCGAGCAGTACTTC. This encodes CASSDGTGGEQYF.

The CDR3 DNA reads as TGTGCCAGCAGAGATATAGCGGGGAGCGGGGAGCTGTTTTTT. Its translation is CASRDIAGSGELFF. This chain uses TRBV5-6 with TRBJ2-2; TRBD2 matches 8 bases. V shed 5 bases and J 7 bases; nucleotides not matched to a gene: 7. CDR3 length: 14 residues. Germline V gene sequence: CDR1 SGHDT, CDR2 YYEEEE.

The genes are TRBV5-5 and TRBJ1-2, with D possibly matching TRBD1 (5 bases). The CDR3 has 15 amino acids. The V gene lost 5 bases and the J gene lost 4 bases, with 18 bases spanning the gap. Germline V gene sequence: CDR1 SGHKS, CDR2 YYEKEE (reference sequence). The DNA for the CDR3 is TGTGCCAGCAGGTTTACGGGGCCGGATTCCTATGGCTACACCTTC. Protein: CASRFTGPDSYGYTF.

The rearrangement links TRBV2 to TRBJ1-2; TRBD1 agrees at 8 bases. The CDR3 has 14 amino acids. After removal of 5 bases from V and 4 bases from J, the junction contained 6 bases not matched to a gene. In germline, CDR1 is SNHLY, CDR2 FYNNEI. This CDR3 is CASSTPGTGYGYTF. The CDR3 nucleotides are TGTGCCAGCAGTACACCCGGGACAGGCTATGGCTACACCTTC.

This clone came up once. The CDR3 bases are TGTGCCACCCTGGGGGGCAGTACGTTAGCCAAAAACATTCAGTACTTC. This translates into CATLGGSTLAKNIQYF. V usage is TRBV6-7 and J usage is TRBJ2-4; D may be TRBD1 or TRBD2 (6 bases each). TRBV6-7 has ORF status, its function being uncertain. There are 16 residues in the CDR3. Trimming cost V 10 bases and J 0 bases, with 19 bases left between them.

The chain uses TRBV4-1 and TRBJ1-3, with D uncertain. Trimming took off 4 bases at V and 4 bases at J, with 23 bases between the two ends. This CDR3 contains 18 residues. Looked up from germline, CDR1 is MGHRA and CDR2 is YSYEKL. The CDR3 bases are TGCGCCAGCAGCCCTCCTTCCGGGAGACATGATTTAGGAAACACCATATATTTT. Translating gives CASSPPSGRHDLGNTIYF.

The chain recombines TRBV7-9 with TRBJ1-6; TRBD1 aligns across 9 bases. CDR3 size: 16 residues. CDR1 SEHNR and CDR2 FQNEAQ come from the germline V gene (reference sequence). V dropped 4 bases and J dropped 0; count of bases not matched to a gene: 1. The CDR3 DNA follows: TGTGCCAGCAGCTCACAGGGGGCCTCCTATAATTCACCCCTCCACTTT. Translating it yields CASSSQGASYNSPLHF.

The chain couples TRBV7-9 to TRBJ1-4, with D unclear. The germline CDR1 and CDR2 sequences are SEHNR and FQNEAQ (reference sequence). This CDR3 has 11 amino acids. V dropped 2 bases and J dropped 5 bases, with 0 bases sitting between them. This CDR3 is CASSLNEKLFF. The CDR3 coding sequence is TGTGCCAGCAGCTTAAATGAAAAACTGTTTTTT.

The chain uses TRBV5-1 and TRBJ2-2, with D perhaps matching TRBD1 (5 bases). Germline V gene sequence: CDR1 SGHRS, CDR2 YFSETQ. Trimming left V 0 bases short and J 0 bases short, with 12 bases between. This CDR3 is built from 17 residues. The CDR3 here is CASSLVAGIANTGELFF. CDR3 in DNA: TGCGCCAGCAGCTTGGTTGCAGGGATCGCGAACACCGGGGAGCTGTTTTTT.

This clone turned up a few times. This chain joins TRBV11-2 and TRBJ1-3, with unresolved D. The CDR3 runs to 14 residues. V was pared by 4 bases and J by 4 bases, with 11 bases between. From germline, CDR1 is SGHAT and CDR2 FQNNGV. The CDR3 bases are TGTGCCAGCAGCTCCCCTGCCAGGGGAAACACCATATATTTT. It encodes CASSSPARGNTIYF. Looking up the rest from reference TRBV11-2 and TRBJ1-3 gives the full variable domain: EAGVAQSPRYKIIEKRQSVAFWCNPISGHATLYWYQQILGQGPKLLIQFQNNGVVDDSQLPKDRFSAERLKGVDSTLKIQPAKLEDSAVYLCASSSPARGNTIYFGEGSWLTVV.

The V gene is TRBV7-6, the J gene TRBJ2-1, with D possibly TRBD1 on 6 matching bases. Per germline, CDR1 SGHVS and CDR2 FNYEAQ. This CDR3 has 13 residues. V lost 5 bases and J 9 bases, leaving 14 bases between the germline ends. The CDR3 loop is CASSQTGLLEQFF. CDR3 nucleotide sequence: TGTGCCAGCAGCCAGACAGGCCTACTTGAGCAGTTCTTC.

This clone was detected once. The chain combines TRBV25-1 with TRBJ2-6; no clear D. This CDR3 spans 15 amino acids. Germline CDR1 reads MGHDK; CDR2 reads SYGVNS. Trimming took off 3 bases at V and 0 bases at J, with 6 bases between the two ends. The CDR3, as DNA: TGTGCCAGCAGTGACCTAGGCTCTGGGGCCAACGTCCTGACTTTC. It specifies CASSDLGSGANVLTF.

This chain connects TRBV10-1 to TRBJ2-3, with D tentatively TRBD2 (7 bases). Trimming cost V 6 bases and J 2 bases, with 15 bases left between them. CDR1 WNHNN and CDR2 SYGVQD come from the germline V gene (reference sequence). This CDR3 is 15 amino acids long. Here the CDR3 DNA reads TGCGCCAGCAGGGACAGCGGGAAAAACACAGATACGCAGTATTTT. This codes for CASRDSGKNTDTQYF.

This rearrangement joins TRBV18 to TRBJ2-3; D unresolved. Trimming removed 5 bases at V and 2 bases at J, with 5 bases between. Germline CDR1 reads KGHSH; CDR2 reads LQKENI. This CDR3 is built from 12 residues. CDR3 sequence (DNA): TGTGCCAGCTCAACCAACACAGATACGCAGTATTTT. This codes for CASSTNTDTQYF.